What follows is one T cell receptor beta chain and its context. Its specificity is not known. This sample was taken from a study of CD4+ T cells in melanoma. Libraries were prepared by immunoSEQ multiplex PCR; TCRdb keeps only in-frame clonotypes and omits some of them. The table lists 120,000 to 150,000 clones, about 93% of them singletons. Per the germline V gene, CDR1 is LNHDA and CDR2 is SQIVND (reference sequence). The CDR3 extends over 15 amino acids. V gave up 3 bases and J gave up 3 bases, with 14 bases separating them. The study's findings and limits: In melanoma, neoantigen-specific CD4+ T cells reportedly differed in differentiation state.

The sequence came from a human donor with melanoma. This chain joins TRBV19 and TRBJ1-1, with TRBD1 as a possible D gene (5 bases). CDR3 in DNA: TGTGCCAGTAGTATTGAAGGGGTTCCCCACACTGAAGCTTTCTTT. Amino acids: CASSIEGVPHTEAFF. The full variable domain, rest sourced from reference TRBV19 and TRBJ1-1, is DGGITQSPKYLFRKEGQNVTLSCEQNLNHDAMYWYRQDPGQGLRLIYYSQIVNDFQKGDIAEGYSVSREKKESFPLTVTSAQKNPTAFYLCASSIEGVPHTEAFFGQGTRLTVV.